This passage covers 20 T cell receptor beta chains from one sample sequenced in a study of cytomegalovirus exposure and HLA in healthy donors. Clones were read by immunoSEQ multiplex PCR, and TCRdb kept only the in-frame ones, dropping some. This table has hundreds of thousands of clones, approximately 88% appearing once. The sequencing input was PBMCs. All receptors come from a woman aged 25 to 39 in good health and CMV-seropositive.

CDR3: CASSYLPGTWSYEQYF. The CDR3 DNA follows: TGTGCCAGCAGTTATCTCCCCGGGACGTGGTCCTACGAGCAGTACTTC. V gene TRBV27 combines with J gene TRBJ2-7; D may be TRBD1 or TRBD2 (5 bases each). Germline assignment: CDR1 MNHEY and CDR2 SMNVEV (reference sequence). Trimming removed 4 bases from V and 1 base from J, with 17 bases in between. This CDR3 is 16 amino acids long.

The chain links TRBV29-1 to TRBJ1-2; TRBD1 matches at 9 bases. Germline trimming cut 6 bases from V and 8 bases from J; bases unmatched to any gene: 13. The V gene's germline CDR1 is SQVTM and CDR2 ANQGSEA. The CDR3 has 14 amino acids. CDR3 sequence (DNA): TGCAGCGTAGAGTGGGACAGGGTAGCAGAGGGCTACACCTTC. It translates to CSVEWDRVAEGYTF.

This clone was seen at least ten times. The rearrangement links TRBV15 to TRBJ1-5; D gene uncertain. V was clipped by 0 bases and J by 8 bases, with 14 bases between them. CDR1 and CDR2 (germline): LNHNV, YYDKDF (reference sequence). This CDR3 comprises 15 residues. The CDR3 reads CATSRDLEVPKPQHF. In nucleotides, the CDR3 is TGTGCCACCAGCAGAGATCTGGAGGTCCCCAAGCCCCAGCATTTT.

The chain employs TRBV29-1 and TRBJ2-7, with a weak D call TRBD1 (6 bases). V lost 6 bases, J lost 0 bases, and 12 bases lay in between. Germline CDR1 and CDR2: SQVTM and ANQGSEA. The CDR3 extends over 13 amino acids. CDR3 protein: CSVGDTHSYEQYF. In DNA form, the CDR3 reads TGCAGCGTGGGGGACACCCACTCCTACGAGCAGTACTTC.

The V and J genes are TRBV19 and TRBJ1-2; D unresolved. The CDR3 is 15 residues long. Germline-derived CDR1 and CDR2 are LNHDA and SQIVND (reference sequence). Trimming cost V 6 bases and J 6 bases, with 20 bases left between them. Here the CDR3 reads CASSLVGGVQDGYTF. The CDR3 DNA reads TGTGCCAGTAGCCTGGTTGGTGGGGTCCAGGATGGCTACACCTTC. Filled out from reference TRBV19 and TRBJ1-2, the complete variable domain reads DGGITQSPKYLFRKEGQNVTLSCEQNLNHDAMYWYRQDPGQGLRLIYYSQIVNDFQKGDIAEGYSVSREKKESFPLTVTSAQKNPTAFYLCASSLVGGVQDGYTFGSGTRLTVV.

This chain's CDR3 is CASSGTGTMNTEAFF. The CDR3 DNA follows: TGTGCCAGCAGCGGGACAGGGACCATGAACACTGAAGCTTTCTTT. The V call is TRBV7-2, the J call TRBJ1-1; 9 bases are a match to TRBD1. V lost 5 bases and J lost 0; bases outside the gene matches: 4. The germline V gene has CDR1 SGHTA and CDR2 FQGNSA. The CDR3 covers 15 residues.

V gene TRBV14 combines with J gene TRBJ2-5, with 10 bases that match TRBD2. Germline V gene sequence: CDR1 SGHDN, CDR2 FVKESK. The junction had 12 bases not matched to a gene; V was cut back by 0 bases and J by 5 bases. The CDR3 is 18 amino acids. The CDR3 bases are TGTGCCAGCAGCCAAGACCTCCTGATGGCTAGCGGGAGTGAGACCCAGTACTTC. Translating it yields CASSQDLLMASGSETQYF.

This clone has a handful of counts. The rearrangement joins TRBV4-2 to TRBJ1-5; D is undetermined. The CDR3 sequence is 13 residues long. V was pared by 2 bases and J by 5 bases, with 7 bases between. Looked up from germline, CDR1 is LGHNA and CDR2 is YNFKEQ. The CDR3 sequence is CASSQPEDQPQHF. In DNA form, the CDR3 reads TGTGCCAGCAGCCAACCCGAGGATCAGCCCCAGCATTTT.

The chain employs TRBV30 and TRBJ2-7; TRBD2 is a possible D gene (6 bases). From germline, CDR1 is GTSNPN and CDR2 SVGIG (reference sequence). V lost 4 bases and J lost 3, with 19 bases in between. The CDR3 has 15 residues. CDR3 nucleotide sequence: TGTGCCTGGAATGTAGGCGGGACCTCCAACTACGAGCAGTACTTC. Translating it yields CAWNVGGTSNYEQYF.

The chain joins TRBV4-3 to TRBJ2-3, with TRBD2 matching 11 bases. V gave up 3 bases and J gave up 2 bases; unmatched junction bases: 7. This CDR3 has 17 residues. Germline V gene lookup returns CDR1 LGHNA and CDR2 YSLEER. The CDR3 is CASSQALAGGYTDTQYF. In DNA, the CDR3 is TGCGCCAGCAGCCAGGCCTTAGCGGGAGGGTACACAGATACGCAGTATTTT.

The rearrangement uses TRBV6-6 and TRBJ1-2, with 7 bases fitting TRBD1. The CDR3 loop spans 15 amino acids. Germline V gene sequence: CDR1 MNHNY, CDR2 SVGAGI (reference sequence). The J segment lost 3 bases and the V segment lost 6 bases, leaving 10 bases of the junction unmatched. CDR3 sequence: CASSQGGGNHYGYTF. DNA of the CDR3: TGTGCCAGCAGCCAGGGGGGAGGTAATCACTATGGCTACACCTTC.

This chain connects TRBV6-5 to TRBJ1-1, with D unclear. In germline, CDR1 is MNHEY, CDR2 SVGAGI. Trimming took 0 bases from V and 7 from J, leaving 12 bases between them. The CDR3 covers 14 residues. CDR3 protein: CASSYSKSANEAFF. The CDR3 nucleotides are TGTGCCAGCAGTTACTCGAAGTCGGCAAATGAAGCTTTCTTT.

In this sample, this clone turned up once. The V gene is TRBV30, the J gene TRBJ1-2; D is unclear. V lost 4 bases and J lost 4, with 7 bases in between. This CDR3 comprises 11 residues. Germline loops: CDR1 GTSNPN, CDR2 SVGIG (reference sequence). The CDR3 loop reads CAWNSVYGYTF. The CDR3 DNA sequence: TGTGCCTGGAACTCTGTCTATGGCTACACCTTC.

This chain links TRBV7-2 with TRBJ1-2; 7 positions match TRBD1. Germline CDR1 reads SGHTA; CDR2 reads FQGNSA. V shed 3 bases, J shed 5 bases, and the junction held 9 bases outside the gene matches. The CDR3 sequence is 15 residues long. The CDR3 sequence is CASSLNRGSQYGYTF. CDR3 coding DNA: TGTGCCAGCAGCTTGAACAGGGGTTCTCAGTATGGCTACACCTTC.

This chain links TRBV9 with TRBJ2-1, with D tentatively TRBD1 or TRBD2 (5 bases each). The V gene lost 0 bases and the J gene lost 4 bases, with 26 bases spanning the gap. This CDR3 spans 20 amino acids. Germline lookup yields CDR1 SGDLS and CDR2 YYNGEE. DNA of the CDR3: TGTGCCAGCAGCGTAGTAGGGATACACGCGGTTAAGGGACCTTACAATGAGCAGTTCTTC. This sequence encodes CASSVVGIHAVKGPYNEQFF. Drawing the rest from reference TRBV9 and TRBJ2-1, the complete variable domain is DSGVTQTPKHLITATGQRVTLRCSPRSGDLSVYWYQQSLDQGLQFLIQYYNGEERAKGNILERFSAQQFPDLHSELNLSSLELGDSALYFCASSVVGIHAVKGPYNEQFFGPGTRLTVL.

The CDR3: CASNGGGGLNEKLFF. DNA for the CDR3: TGTGCCAGCAACGGGGGTGGGGGACTGAATGAAAAACTGTTTTTT. The V and J genes are TRBV28 and TRBJ1-4; TRBD1 might be the D (5 bases). Trimming took off 7 bases at V and 5 bases at J, with 17 bases between the two ends. This CDR3 comprises 15 residues. Germline CDR1 and CDR2: MDHEN and SYDVKM.

This sequence joins TRBV7-2 and TRBJ2-7; possibly TRBD2 for D (7 bases). The CDR3 is 14 residues long. Germline-derived CDR1 and CDR2 are SGHTA and FQGNSA. With 1 base removed from V and 1 base from J, the gap between germline ends came to 8 bases. CDR3 DNA sequence: TGTGCCAGCAGCTTAGAGGGGGGGTCCTACGAGCAGTACTTC. Translation gives CASSLEGGSYEQYF.

This chain joins TRBV5-3 and TRBJ1-1, with 11 bases fitting TRBD1. TRBV5-3 is annotated as an ORF whose role is uncertain. This CDR3 comprises 16 residues. The trim removed 4 bases at V and 4 bases at J, leaving 9 bases unmatched. This CDR3 is CARSPGQGALSTEAFF. Written as DNA, the CDR3 is TGTGCCAGAAGCCCAGGACAGGGGGCTTTGAGCACTGAAGCTTTCTTT.

The chain combines TRBV30 with TRBJ2-7, with unresolved D. CDR3 length equals 13 residues. Germline V gene lookup returns CDR1 GTSNPN and CDR2 SVGIG (reference sequence). The V end lost 0 bases, the J end lost 3 bases, and 9 bases lay between the germline ends. In DNA form, the CDR3 reads TGTGCCTGGAGTGTACAGACGGTCTACGAGCAGTACTTC. Translated: CAWSVQTVYEQYF.

A few counts support this clone. CDR3 coding DNA: TGTGCCAGCAGCATCAACAGGGCCCACTCTGGAAACACCATATATTTT. Encoded protein: CASSINRAHSGNTIYF. V and J are TRBV7-2 and TRBJ1-3, with D possibly being TRBD1 (6 bases). The CDR3 is 16 residues long. Trimming removed 5 bases at V and 0 bases at J, with 14 bases between. Germline V gene lookup returns CDR1 SGHTA and CDR2 FQGNSA.